This T cell receptor beta chain was identified in a study of T cells after yellow fever vaccination. Whole-study findings and limits: Contaminating bulk clonotypes could be abundant in FACS-sorted repertoires.

About this clonotype: Its antigen is as yet unknown.

UMIs were added to TCR cDNA along with a universal primer site when it was made by 5'RACE template switching. Using its own MiXCR run on the 5' RACE reads, TCRdb lists one record per CDR3 protein. The repertoire consists of a few hundred thousand distinct CDR3 sequences, with roughly 19% occurring once and the leading ten covering about 13%. Deletions cut 3 bases from V and 5 bases from J, with 17 bases between. The germline gives CDR1 DFQATT, CDR2 SNEGSKA (reference sequence). The CDR3 consists of 15 residues. The origin of this receptor is a young man who received the YFV17D yellow fever vaccine. The chain links TRBV20-1 to TRBJ2-1; the D gene is possibly TRBD1 (5 bases). This sample comprised PBMCs, obtained 15 days after the yellow fever booster vaccination. The CDR3 spells CSARGWQGPHNEQFF. CDR3 nucleotide sequence: TGCAGTGCTAGGGGATGGCAGGGTCCACACAATGAGCAGTTCTTC.